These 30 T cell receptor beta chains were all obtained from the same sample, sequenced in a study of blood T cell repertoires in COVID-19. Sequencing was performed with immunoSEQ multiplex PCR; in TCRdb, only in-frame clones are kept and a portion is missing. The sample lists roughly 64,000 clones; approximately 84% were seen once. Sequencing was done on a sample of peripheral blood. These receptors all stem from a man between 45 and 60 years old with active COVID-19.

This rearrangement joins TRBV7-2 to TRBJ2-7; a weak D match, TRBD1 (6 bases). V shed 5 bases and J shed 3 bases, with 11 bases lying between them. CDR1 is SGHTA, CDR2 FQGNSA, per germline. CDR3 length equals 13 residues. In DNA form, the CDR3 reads TGTGCCAGCAGCAGTAACAGGGACTACGAGCAGTACTTC. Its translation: CASSSNRDYEQYF.

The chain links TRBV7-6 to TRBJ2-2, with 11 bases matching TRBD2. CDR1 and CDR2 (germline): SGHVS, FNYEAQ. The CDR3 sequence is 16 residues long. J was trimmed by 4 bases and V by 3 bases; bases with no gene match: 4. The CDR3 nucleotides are TGTGCCAGCAGCTTTAAACTAGCGGGGGTCACCGGGGAGCTGTTTTTT. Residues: CASSFKLAGVTGELFF.

CDR3 amino acids: CASRKGDISNYGYTF. The CDR3 DNA is TGTGCCAGTAGGAAGGGGGACATATCTAACTATGGCTACACCTTC. The chain combines TRBV19 with TRBJ1-2, with D perhaps matching TRBD1 (6 bases). V was pared by 6 bases and J by 0 bases, with 14 bases between. CDR3 length: 15 residues. CDR1 is LNHDA, CDR2 SQIVND, per germline (reference sequence).

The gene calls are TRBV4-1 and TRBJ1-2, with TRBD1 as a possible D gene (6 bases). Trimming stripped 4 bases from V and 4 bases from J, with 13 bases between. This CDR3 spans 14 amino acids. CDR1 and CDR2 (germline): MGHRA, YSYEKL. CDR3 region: CASSLRTGFYGYTF. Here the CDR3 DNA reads TGCGCCAGCAGCCTAAGAACAGGGTTCTATGGCTACACCTTC.

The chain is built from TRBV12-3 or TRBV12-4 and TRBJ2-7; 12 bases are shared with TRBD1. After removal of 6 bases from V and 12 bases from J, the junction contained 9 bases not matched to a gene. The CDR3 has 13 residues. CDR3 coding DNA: TGTGCCAGCAGAGGGGACAGGGGGCCCGGGAGGTACTTC. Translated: CASRGDRGPGRYF.

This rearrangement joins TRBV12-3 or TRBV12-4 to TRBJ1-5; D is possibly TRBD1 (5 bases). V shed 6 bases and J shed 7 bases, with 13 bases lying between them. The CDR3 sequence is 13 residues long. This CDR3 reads CASSLRVSQPQHF. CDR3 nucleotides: TGTGCCAGCAGCCTCAGGGTGAGCCAGCCCCAGCATTTT.

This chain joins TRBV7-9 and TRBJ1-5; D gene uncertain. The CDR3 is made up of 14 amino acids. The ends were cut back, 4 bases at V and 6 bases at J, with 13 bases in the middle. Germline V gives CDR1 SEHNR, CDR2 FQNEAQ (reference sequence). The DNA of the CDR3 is TGTGCCAGCAGCTCCGGTTCTGCTGGTCAGCCCCAGCATTTT. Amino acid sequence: CASSSGSAGQPQHF.

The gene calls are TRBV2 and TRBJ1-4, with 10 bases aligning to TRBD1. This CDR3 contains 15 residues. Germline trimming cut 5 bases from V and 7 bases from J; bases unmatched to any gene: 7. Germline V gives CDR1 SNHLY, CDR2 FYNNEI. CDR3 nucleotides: TGTGCCAGCAGTTCCGACAGGGGGCGAGGTGAAAAACTGTTTTTT. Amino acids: CASSSDRGRGEKLFF.

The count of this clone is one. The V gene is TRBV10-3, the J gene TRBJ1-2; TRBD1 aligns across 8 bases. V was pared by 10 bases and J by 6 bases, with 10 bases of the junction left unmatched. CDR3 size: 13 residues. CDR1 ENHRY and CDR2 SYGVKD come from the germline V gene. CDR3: CATYKSTGDGYTF. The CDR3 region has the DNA TGTGCCACCTACAAATCGACAGGGGATGGCTACACCTTC.

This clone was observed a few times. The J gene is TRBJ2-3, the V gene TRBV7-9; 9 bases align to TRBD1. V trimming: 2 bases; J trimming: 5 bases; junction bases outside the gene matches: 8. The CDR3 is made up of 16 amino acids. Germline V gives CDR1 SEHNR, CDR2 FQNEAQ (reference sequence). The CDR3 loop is CASSLFTGGGEDTQYF. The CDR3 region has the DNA TGTGCCAGCAGCTTATTCACAGGGGGCGGCGAAGATACGCAGTATTTT.

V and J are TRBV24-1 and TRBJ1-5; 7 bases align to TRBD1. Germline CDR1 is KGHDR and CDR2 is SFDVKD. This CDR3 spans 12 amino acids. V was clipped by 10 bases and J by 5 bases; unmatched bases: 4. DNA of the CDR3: TGTGCCACGCTAACAGGGGATCAGCCCCAGCATTTT. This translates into CATLTGDQPQHF.

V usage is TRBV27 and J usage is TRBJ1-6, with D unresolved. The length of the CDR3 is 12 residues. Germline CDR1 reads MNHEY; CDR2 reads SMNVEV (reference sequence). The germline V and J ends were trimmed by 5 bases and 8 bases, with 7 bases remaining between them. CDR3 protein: CASSHGDSPLHF. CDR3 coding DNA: TGTGCCAGCAGTCACGGGGATTCACCCCTCCACTTT.

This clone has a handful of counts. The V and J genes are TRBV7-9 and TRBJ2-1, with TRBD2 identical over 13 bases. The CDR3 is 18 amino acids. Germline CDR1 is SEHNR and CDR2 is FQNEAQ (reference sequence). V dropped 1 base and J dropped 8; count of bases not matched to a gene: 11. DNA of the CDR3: TGTGCCAGCAGCTTAGTACTAGCGGGGGGGACCCTTGGCGATGAGCAGTTCTTC. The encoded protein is CASSLVLAGGTLGDEQFF.

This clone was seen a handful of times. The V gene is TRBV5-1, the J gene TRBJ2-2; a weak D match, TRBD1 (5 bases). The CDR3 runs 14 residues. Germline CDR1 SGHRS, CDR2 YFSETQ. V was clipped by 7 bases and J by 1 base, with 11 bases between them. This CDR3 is CASRITGNTGELFF. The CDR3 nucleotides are TGCGCCAGCCGGATCACAGGGAACACCGGGGAGCTGTTTTTT.

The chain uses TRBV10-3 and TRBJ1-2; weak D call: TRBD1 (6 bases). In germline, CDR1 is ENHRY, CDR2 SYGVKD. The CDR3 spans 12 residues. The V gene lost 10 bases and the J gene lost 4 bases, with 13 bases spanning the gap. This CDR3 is CATEGDGYGYTF. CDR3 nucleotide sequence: TGTGCCACTGAGGGGGACGGCTATGGCTACACCTTC.

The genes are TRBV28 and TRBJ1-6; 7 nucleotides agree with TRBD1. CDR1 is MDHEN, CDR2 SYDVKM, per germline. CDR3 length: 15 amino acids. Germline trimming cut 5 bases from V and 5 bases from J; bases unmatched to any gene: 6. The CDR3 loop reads CASSAGDRDNSPLHF. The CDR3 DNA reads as TGTGCCAGCAGTGCGGGTGACAGGGATAATTCACCCCTCCACTTT. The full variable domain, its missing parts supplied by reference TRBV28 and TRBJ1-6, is DVKVTQSSRYLVKRTGEKVFLECVQDMDHENMFWYRQDPGLGLRLIYFSYDVKMKEKGDIPEGYSVSREKKERFSLILESASTNQTSMYLCASSAGDRDNSPLHFGNGTRLTVT.

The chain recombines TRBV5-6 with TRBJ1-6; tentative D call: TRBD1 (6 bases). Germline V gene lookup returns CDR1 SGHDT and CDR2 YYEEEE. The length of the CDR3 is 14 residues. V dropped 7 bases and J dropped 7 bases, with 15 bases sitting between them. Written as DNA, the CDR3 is TGTGCCAGCCAGGGGTCAGTACTAAATTCACCCCTCCACTTT. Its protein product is CASQGSVLNSPLHF. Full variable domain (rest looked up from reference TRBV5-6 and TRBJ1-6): DAGVTQSPTHLIKTRGQQVTLRCSPKSGHDTVSWYQQALGQGPQFIFQYYEEEERQRGNFPDRFSGHQFPNYSSELNVNALLLGDSALYLCASQGSVLNSPLHFGNGTRLTVT.

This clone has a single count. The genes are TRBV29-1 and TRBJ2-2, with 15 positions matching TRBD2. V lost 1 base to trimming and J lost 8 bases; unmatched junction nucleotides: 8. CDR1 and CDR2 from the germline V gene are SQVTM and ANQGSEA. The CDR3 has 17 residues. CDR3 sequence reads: CSVEGTSGRANRGELFF. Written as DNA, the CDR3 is TGCAGCGTTGAAGGGACTAGCGGGAGGGCCAACAGGGGGGAGCTGTTTTTT.

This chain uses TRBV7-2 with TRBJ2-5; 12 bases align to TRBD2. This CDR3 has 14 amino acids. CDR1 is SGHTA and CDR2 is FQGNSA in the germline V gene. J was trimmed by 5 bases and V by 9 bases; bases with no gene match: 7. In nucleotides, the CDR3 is TGTGCCAGTGTACTAGCGGGAGGTGGGGAGACCCAGTACTTC. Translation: CASVLAGGGETQYF. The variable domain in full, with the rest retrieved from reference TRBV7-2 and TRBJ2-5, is GAGVSQSPSNKVTEKGKDVELRCDPISGHTALYWYRQSLGQGLEFLIYFQGNSAPDKSGLPSDRFSAERTGGSVSTLTIQRTQQEDSAVYLCASVLAGGGETQYFGPGTRLLVL.

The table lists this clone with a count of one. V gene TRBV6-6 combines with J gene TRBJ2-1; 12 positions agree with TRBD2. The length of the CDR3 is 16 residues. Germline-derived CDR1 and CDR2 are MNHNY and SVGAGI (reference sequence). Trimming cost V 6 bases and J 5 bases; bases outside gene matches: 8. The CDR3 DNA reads TGTGCCAGCAGCCGTCTAGCGGGAGGGCTCCACAATGAGCAGTTCTTC. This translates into CASSRLAGGLHNEQFF.

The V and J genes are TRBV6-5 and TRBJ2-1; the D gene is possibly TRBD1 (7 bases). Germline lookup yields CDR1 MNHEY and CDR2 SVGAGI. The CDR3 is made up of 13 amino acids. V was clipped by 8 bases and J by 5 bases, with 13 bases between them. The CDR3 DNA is TGTGCCAGCCGACAGGGAGGTCACAATGAGCAGTTCTTC. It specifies CASRQGGHNEQFF.

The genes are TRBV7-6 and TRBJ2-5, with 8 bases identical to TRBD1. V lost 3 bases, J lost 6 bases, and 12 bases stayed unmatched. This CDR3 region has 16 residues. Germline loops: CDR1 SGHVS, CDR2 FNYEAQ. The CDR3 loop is CASSFYGQGAVKTQYF. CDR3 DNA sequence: TGTGCCAGCAGCTTTTACGGGCAGGGGGCAGTAAAGACCCAGTACTTC.

The CDR3 spells CASSLSGETGELFF. In DNA, the CDR3 is TGTGCCAGCAGTCTAAGCGGGGAAACCGGGGAGCTGTTTTTT. This rearrangement joins TRBV6-4 to TRBJ2-2; 7 nucleotides align to TRBD2. Germline CDR1 MRHNA, CDR2 SNTAGT. The CDR3 runs to 14 residues. After removal of 5 bases from V and 5 bases from J, the junction contained 5 bases not matched to a gene.

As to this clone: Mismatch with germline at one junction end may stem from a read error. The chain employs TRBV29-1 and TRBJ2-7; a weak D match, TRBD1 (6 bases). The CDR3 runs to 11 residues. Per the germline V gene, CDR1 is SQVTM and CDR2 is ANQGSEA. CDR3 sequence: CSVHHRDKVLF. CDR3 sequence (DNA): TGCAGCGTCCACCACCGGGACAAGGTCTTATTC.

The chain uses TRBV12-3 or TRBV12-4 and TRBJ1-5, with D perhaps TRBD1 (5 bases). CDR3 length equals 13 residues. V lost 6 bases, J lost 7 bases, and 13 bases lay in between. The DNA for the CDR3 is TGTGCCAGCAGCCTTCAGGGTTTCCAGCCCCAGCATTTT. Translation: CASSLQGFQPQHF.

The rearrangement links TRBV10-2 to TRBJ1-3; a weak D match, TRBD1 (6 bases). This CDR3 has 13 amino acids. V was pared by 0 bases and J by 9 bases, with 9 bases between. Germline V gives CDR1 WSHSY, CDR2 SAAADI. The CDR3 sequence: CASSESGAPTIYF. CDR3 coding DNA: TGCGCCAGCAGTGAGTCGGGGGCCCCCACCATATATTTT.

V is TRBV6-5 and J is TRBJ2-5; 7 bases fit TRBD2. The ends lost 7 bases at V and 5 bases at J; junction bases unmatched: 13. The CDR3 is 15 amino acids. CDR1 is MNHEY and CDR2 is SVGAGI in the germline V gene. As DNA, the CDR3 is TGTGCCAGCACTCTAGCGGCCCATCTCGCGGAGACCCAGTACTTC. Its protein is CASTLAAHLAETQYF.

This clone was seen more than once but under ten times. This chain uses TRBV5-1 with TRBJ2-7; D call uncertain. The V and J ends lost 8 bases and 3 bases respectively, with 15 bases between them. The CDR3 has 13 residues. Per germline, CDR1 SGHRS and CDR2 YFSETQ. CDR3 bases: TGCGCCAGTTACTTTGACACAAACTACGAGCAGTACTTC. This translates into CASYFDTNYEQYF.

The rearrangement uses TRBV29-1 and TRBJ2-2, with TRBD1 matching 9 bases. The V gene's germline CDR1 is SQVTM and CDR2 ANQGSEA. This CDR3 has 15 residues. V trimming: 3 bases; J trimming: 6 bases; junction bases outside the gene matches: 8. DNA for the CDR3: TGCAGCGTTGAGTTAGGACAGGGGTTTGCCGGGGAGCTGTTTTTT. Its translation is CSVELGQGFAGELFF.

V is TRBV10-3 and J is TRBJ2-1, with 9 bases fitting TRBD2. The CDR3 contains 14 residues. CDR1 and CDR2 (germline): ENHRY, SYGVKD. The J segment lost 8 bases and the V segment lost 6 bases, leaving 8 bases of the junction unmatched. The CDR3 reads CAISKLAGVDEQFF. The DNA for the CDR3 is TGTGCCATCAGCAAATTAGCGGGGGTAGATGAGCAGTTCTTC.